One and the same sample provided the 31 T cell receptor beta chains below, sequenced in a study of CD8+ T cells in alopecia areata. Extracted RNA was reverse transcribed into cDNA, the sequencing template. Generated by immunoSEQ multiplex PCR, the TCRdb table keeps only in-frame clones and is missing some. The table lists 150,000 to 200,000 clones, approximately 67% of them singletons. Indicated treatment: oral pan-JAK inhibitor, 5-10 mg twice daily. The sequencing here drew on CD4+ T cells sorted from blood, taken at approximately week 50, from a patient treated with tofacitinib. Receptor source: a human donor with alopecia areata.

This clone was seen a single time. This chain uses TRBV19 with TRBJ1-5, with unresolved D. The CDR3 length is 15 residues. Germline lookup yields CDR1 LNHDA and CDR2 SQIVND (reference sequence). Trimming left V 7 bases short and J 0 bases short, with 13 bases between. The CDR3 sequence: CASKFAGNSNQPQHF. CDR3 sequence (DNA): TGTGCCAGTAAATTTGCAGGCAATAGCAATCAGCCCCAGCATTTT.

This clone came up a few times. The gene calls are TRBV27 and TRBJ2-7, with 8 bases fitting TRBD1. The CDR3 totals 13 residues. CDR1 is MNHEY and CDR2 is SMNVEV in the germline V gene (reference sequence). V was clipped by 7 bases and J by 0 bases; unmatched bases: 2. CDR3 bases: TGTGCCAGCACCGGGACAGGCTCCTACGAGCAGTACTTC. Its translation is CASTGTGSYEQYF.

CDR3 DNA: TGTGCCAGCAGCCCCGCCCAGATACACGAGCAGTACTTC. Translating gives CASSPAQIHEQYF. The V gene is TRBV7-3, the J gene TRBJ2-7; D remains unclear. Trimming pared 5 bases from V and 5 bases from J, leaving 13 bases between. Germline V gene data show CDR1 as SGHTA and CDR2 as FQGTGA. This CDR3 comprises 13 residues.

V is TRBV6-6 and J is TRBJ2-3; either TRBD1 or TRBD2 may fit D (7 bases each). CDR1 and CDR2 from the germline V gene are MNHNY and SVGAGI (reference sequence). The CDR3 has 16 amino acids. The V and J ends lost 7 bases and 4 bases respectively, with 21 bases between them. The CDR3 region has the DNA TGTGCCAGCATCCCAGGGGGGGCCCCACACTCAGATACGCAGTATTTT. Its translation: CASIPGGAPHSDTQYF.

The chain couples TRBV10-3 to TRBJ2-3; TRBD2 matches 13 bases. Germline V CDR1 and CDR2: ENHRY, SYGVKD. The length of the CDR3 is 18 residues. J was trimmed by 6 bases and V by 0 bases; bases with no gene match: 9. The CDR3, as DNA: TGTGCCATCAGTGAGTCGGAGACTAGCGGGGGGCTTAGGGATACGCAGTATTTT. Translated: CAISESETSGGLRDTQYF.

V usage is TRBV7-8 and J usage is TRBJ1-4, with D tentatively TRBD1 (5 bases). CDR3 length: 16 residues. Per the germline V gene, CDR1 is SGHVS and CDR2 is FQNEAQ. V lost 3 bases to trimming and J lost 0 bases, with 11 bases between them. In nucleotides, the CDR3 is TGTGCCAGCAGCTTCCAGGGACTGGCAACTAATGAAAAACTGTTTTTT. This codes for CASSFQGLATNEKLFF.

The V gene is TRBV30, the J gene TRBJ2-3; 10 nucleotides match TRBD2. The V segment lost 3 bases and the J segment 2 bases; nucleotides outside the gene matches: 8. The CDR3 sequence is 16 residues long. Germline CDR1 and CDR2: GTSNPN and SVGIG (reference sequence). The DNA of the CDR3 is TGTGCCTGGAGGGAAGAACTAGCGGGGAACACAGATACGCAGTATTTT. Amino acid sequence: CAWREELAGNTDTQYF.

The chain employs TRBV5-1 and TRBJ1-3; 8 positions agree with TRBD1. Unmatched junction bases numbered 6, after V lost 4 bases and J lost 0 bases. CDR3 length: 16 residues. The germline gives CDR1 SGHRS, CDR2 YFSETQ. The CDR3 protein is CASSRDRRSSGNTIYF. CDR3 bases: TGCGCCAGCAGCAGGGACAGGAGGAGCTCTGGAAACACCATATATTTT.

This clone was seen more than once but under ten times. The chain has TRBV7-2 and TRBJ2-1; D gene unclear. Deletions cut 1 base from V and 11 bases from J, with 9 bases between. Germline CDR1 reads SGHTA; CDR2 reads FQGNSA. The CDR3 extends over 12 amino acids. CDR3 loop: CASSLDGRQQFF. CDR3 DNA sequence: TGTGCCAGCAGCTTAGACGGCCGACAGCAGTTCTTC.

This clone occurred a few times. The V gene is TRBV19, the J gene TRBJ2-3, with D possibly being TRBD1 or TRBD2 (5 bases each). Trimming pared 3 bases from V and 4 bases from J, leaving 8 bases between. This CDR3 is 13 amino acids long. Germline V gene data show CDR1 as LNHDA and CDR2 as SQIVND (reference sequence). CDR3 sequence: CASSIGTSDTQYF. CDR3 in DNA: TGTGCCAGTAGTATCGGGACCTCAGATACGCAGTATTTT.

The chain carries TRBV11-2 and TRBJ2-5; D ambiguous. Trimming removed 5 bases from V and 9 bases from J, with 16 bases in between. CDR1 and CDR2 (germline): SGHAT, FQNNGV. This CDR3 is 13 amino acids long. The CDR3 spells CASSLERLWAQYF. CDR3 coding DNA: TGTGCCAGCAGCCTGGAGAGGCTGTGGGCCCAGTACTTC.

V usage is TRBV5-1 and J usage is TRBJ2-7; the match to TRBD1 covers 7 bases. Germline V gives CDR1 SGHRS, CDR2 YFSETQ. The CDR3 totals 15 residues. Losses at the gene ends were 0 bases for V and 3 bases for J; bases not matched to a gene: 6. CDR3 in amino acids: CASSLAGTADYEQYF. The CDR3 bases are TGCGCCAGCAGCTTGGCAGGGACAGCCGACTACGAGCAGTACTTC.

This clone was seen once. The chain has TRBV25-1 and TRBJ1-2; D is possibly TRBD1 (5 bases). Trimming pared 11 bases from V and 4 bases from J, leaving 17 bases between. The CDR3 totals 13 residues. Germline loops: CDR1 MGHDK, CDR2 SYGVNS. Here the CDR3 reads CASQGRIPYGYTF. The CDR3 nucleotides read TGTGCCTCTCAGGGAAGGATTCCCTATGGCTACACCTTC.

The chain joins TRBV29-1 to TRBJ1-2, with 7 bases identical to TRBD1. Germline V gene sequence: CDR1 SQVTM, CDR2 ANQGSEA. The CDR3 sequence is 16 residues long. V shed 4 bases and J 2 bases; nucleotides not matched to a gene: 13. The CDR3 reads CSVGGAGQVGNYGYTF. CDR3 nucleotides: TGCAGCGTTGGGGGAGCCGGACAGGTGGGCAACTATGGCTACACCTTC. Drawing the rest from reference TRBV29-1 and TRBJ1-2, the complete variable domain is SAVISQKPSRDICQRGTSLTIQCQVDSQVTMMFWYRQQPGQSLTLIATANQGSEATYESGFVIDKFPISRPNLTFSTLTVSNMSPEDSSIYLCSVGGAGQVGNYGYTFGSGTRLTVV.

J is TRBJ1-2 and V is TRBV9; D is unclear. Germline assignment: CDR1 SGDLS and CDR2 YYNGEE. The CDR3 spans 11 residues. With 4 bases removed from V and 8 bases from J, the gap between germline ends came to 9 bases. CDR3 bases: TGTGCCAGCAGCCTTGGTCGGGGCTACACCTTC. This gives the protein CASSLGRGYTF. The whole variable domain, filled in from reference TRBV9 and TRBJ1-2, reads DSGVTQTPKHLITATGQRVTLRCSPRSGDLSVYWYQQSLDQGLQFLIQYYNGEERAKGNILERFSAQQFPDLHSELNLSSLELGDSALYFCASSLGRGYTFGSGTRLTVV.

The genes are TRBV5-4 and TRBJ2-3; 8 bases are shared with TRBD2. The germline gives CDR1 SGHNT, CDR2 YYREEE (reference sequence). This CDR3 region has 15 residues. V lost 2 bases to trimming and J lost 1 base; unmatched junction nucleotides: 3. CDR3 in DNA: TGTGCCAGCAGCTTATCGGGACTAGGCACAGATACGCAGTATTTT. Protein: CASSLSGLGTDTQYF.

This sequence joins TRBV9 and TRBJ2-3; 8 bases align to TRBD1. Trimming took 2 bases from V and 1 from J; bases not matched to a gene: 3. The CDR3 is made up of 15 amino acids. In germline, CDR1 is SGDLS, CDR2 YYNGEE. For the CDR3, the DNA is TGTGCCAGCAGCGTCTCGACAGGGGGCACAGATACGCAGTATTTT. This sequence encodes CASSVSTGGTDTQYF.

This clone has just a few counts. The rearrangement links TRBV6-1 to TRBJ2-2, with TRBD1 matching over 7 bases. The V segment lost 6 bases and the J segment 6 bases; nucleotides outside the gene matches: 7. The germline gives CDR1 MNHNS, CDR2 SASEGT. The length of the CDR3 is 14 residues. The chain's CDR3 is CASRRRDSAGELFF. The CDR3 DNA sequence: TGTGCCAGCAGACGAAGGGACAGTGCCGGGGAGCTGTTTTTT.

This clone has just a few counts. This chain joins TRBV4-3 and TRBJ1-6; D is ambiguous. The germline CDR1 and CDR2 sequences are LGHNA and YSLEER. The V gene lost 5 bases and the J gene lost 10 bases, with 12 bases spanning the gap. This CDR3 region has 13 residues. This chain's CDR3 is CASSGEGPSPLHF. CDR3 bases: TGCGCCAGCAGCGGCGAAGGACCCTCACCCCTCCACTTT.

This chain links TRBV13 with TRBJ1-1, with 7 bases lining up with TRBD1. The V and J ends lost 7 bases and 0 bases, in that order; junction bases with no gene match: 2. The CDR3 sequence is 13 residues long. Germline V gene lookup returns CDR1 PRHDT and CDR2 FYEKMQ (reference sequence). CDR3 protein: CASIQGLNTEAFF. The CDR3 nucleotides are TGTGCCAGCATACAGGGGTTGAACACTGAAGCTTTCTTT.

This clone was counted only a few times. The chain combines TRBV12-5 with TRBJ1-6; 8 bases line up with TRBD1. Germline CDR1 is LGHNT and CDR2 is FRNRAP. This CDR3 has 15 residues. The trim removed 1 base at V and 6 bases at J, leaving 2 bases unmatched. The CDR3 DNA reads TGTGCTAGTGGTTTGGGGGACAGGCTTAATTCACCCCTCCACTTT. Its protein is CASGLGDRLNSPLHF.

There are a few counts of this clone. The gene calls are TRBV30 and TRBJ1-1; D ambiguous. The CDR3 loop spans 11 amino acids. The germline CDR1 and CDR2 sequences are GTSNPN and SVGIG (reference sequence). The ends were cut back, 4 bases at V and 9 bases at J, with 12 bases in the middle. The CDR3 region has the DNA TGTGCCTGGAACGCGGTCAGCAAAGCTTTCTTT. Its translation: CAWNAVSKAFF. Supplemented by reference TRBV30 and TRBJ1-1, the full variable domain reads SQTIHQWPATLVQPVGSPLSLECTVEGTSNPNLYWYRQAAGRGLQLLFYSVGIGQISSEVPQNLSASRPQDRQFILSSKKLLLSDSGFYLCAWNAVSKAFFGQGTRLTVV.

The gene calls are TRBV6-5 and TRBJ1-6; D is perhaps TRBD1 (6 bases). V gave up 6 bases and J gave up 16 bases, with 16 bases separating them. Germline V lookup: CDR1 MNHEY, CDR2 SVGAGI. The CDR3 is 12 amino acids. CDR3 bases: TGTGCCAGCAGCCCCGGGACGGGGACACTCCACTTT. It yields the protein CASSPGTGTLHF.

The V gene is TRBV29-1, the J gene TRBJ1-2; tentative D call: TRBD1 (6 bases). CDR1 and CDR2 (germline): SQVTM, ANQGSEA. The length of the CDR3 is 12 residues. The germline V and J ends were trimmed by 6 bases and 3 bases, with 11 bases remaining between them. CDR3 coding DNA: TGCAGCGTCCGACAGGTTGACTATGGCTACACCTTC. Its protein product is CSVRQVDYGYTF.

The chain carries TRBV4-3 and TRBJ1-5, with D unresolved. V was shortened by 3 bases and J by 6 bases, with 9 bases between the two germline ends. Germline V gives CDR1 LGHNA, CDR2 YSLEER. The CDR3 contains 13 residues. CDR3 in amino acids: CASSQGVRQPQHF. In nucleotides, the CDR3 is TGCGCCAGCAGCCAGGGAGTTCGTCAGCCCCAGCATTTT.

V is TRBV5-1 and J is TRBJ2-7, with a tentative D call TRBD1 (6 bases). The CDR3 totals 14 residues. Germline V gives CDR1 SGHRS, CDR2 YFSETQ. Trimming cost V 0 bases and J 2 bases, with 9 bases left between them. The CDR3 DNA follows: TGCGCCAGCAGCTTGGACCCAGGGGCCTACGAGCAGTACTTC. This encodes CASSLDPGAYEQYF.

Ten or more counts support this clone. The same CDR3 can be traced to other DNA sequences in this sample. V and J are TRBV5-1 and TRBJ1-2; 8 bases align to TRBD1. The CDR3 length is 14 residues. Germline assignment: CDR1 SGHRS and CDR2 YFSETQ. J lost 8 bases, V lost 0 bases, and 6 bases had no gene match. DNA of the CDR3: TGCGCCAGCAGCTTGGACACAGGGGGAGGCGGCTACACCTTC. It translates to CASSLDTGGGGYTF.

The CDR3 reads CASTDTGGVGKNIQYF. Written as DNA, the CDR3 is TGTGCCAGTACCGACACAGGGGGCGTTGGCAAAAACATTCAGTACTTC. The chain is built from TRBV19 and TRBJ2-4; 9 bases are a match to TRBD1. Trimming at V came to 7 bases and at J to 3 bases, leaving 10 bases not matched to a gene. Germline loops: CDR1 LNHDA, CDR2 SQIVND (reference sequence). The CDR3 runs to 16 residues.

As DNA, the CDR3 is TGTGCCAGCAGCTTAGCGAGCACGGGGGCCAACTATGGCTACACCTTC. This encodes CASSLASTGANYGYTF. This chain uses TRBV7-8 with TRBJ1-2, with D possibly TRBD1 on 6 matching bases. The V gene lost 0 bases and the J gene lost 2 bases, with 13 bases spanning the gap. Germline V gene data show CDR1 as SGHVS and CDR2 as FQNEAQ. This CDR3 contains 16 residues.

The gene calls are TRBV9 and TRBJ1-1, with 7 nucleotides matching TRBD1. CDR1 and CDR2 (germline): SGDLS, YYNGEE. The CDR3 length is 15 residues. The V and J ends lost 5 bases and 1 base, in that order; junction bases with no gene match: 8. The CDR3 DNA reads as TGTGCCAGCAGAATAGGGGACAGCACGAACACTGAAGCTTTCTTT. Its protein product is CASRIGDSTNTEAFF. The whole variable domain, filled in from reference TRBV9 and TRBJ1-1, reads DSGVTQTPKHLITATGQRVTLRCSPRSGDLSVYWYQQSLDQGLQFLIQYYNGEERAKGNILERFSAQQFPDLHSELNLSSLELGDSALYFCASRIGDSTNTEAFFGQGTRLTVV.

This clone was recorded once. The chain couples TRBV6-6 to TRBJ1-5; D is perhaps TRBD1 (5 bases). Trimming pared 7 bases from V and 2 bases from J, leaving 15 bases between. In germline, CDR1 is MNHNY, CDR2 SVGAGI (reference sequence). CDR3 length equals 15 residues. This CDR3 is CASMLYRDRNQPQHF. The CDR3 region has the DNA TGTGCCAGCATGCTATACCGGGACCGCAATCAGCCCCAGCATTTT.